The 5 T cell receptor beta chains given below trace back to one sample, sequenced in a study of regulatory T cells in long-lasting Graves disease. Combining iRepertoire HTBI primers with Arm-PCR of CDR3 regions, the authors built TCR beta libraries. In TCRdb, the multiplex PCR reads were re-called with MiXCR into one record per CDR3 protein. Found here are hundreds of thousands of distinct CDR3 sequences, roughly a sixth of them singletons; the top ten hold 30%. Time point in this sample: newly diagnosed GD, antithyroid drugs for less than 3 months. Extracted PBMC RNA gave rise to the TCR library. These data were likewise used in another study, on T cells in Graves' hyperthyroidism and ophthalmopathy.

The sample here was peripheral blood mononuclear cells (PBMCs), taken at new diagnosis, from a patient treated with antithyroid drugs. The receptors come from a man aged 35 to 55 with Graves disease.

The CDR3 here is CATRFGGGDYGYTF. DNA of the CDR3: TGTGCCACCCGCTTTGGGGGAGGGGACTATGGCTACACCTTC. The chain combines TRBV15 with TRBJ1-2; TRBD1 is a possible D gene (5 bases). Germline lookup yields CDR1 LNHNV and CDR2 YYDKDF (reference sequence). The length of the CDR3 is 14 residues. The V gene lost 8 bases and the J gene lost 3 bases, with 16 bases spanning the gap.

Concerning this clonotype: Sequence at one end of the junction differs from germline and may be a read error. This sequence joins TRBV28 and TRBJ1-5; D uncertain. This CDR3 region has 16 residues. The germline CDR1 and CDR2 sequences are MDHEN and SYDVKM. CDR3 protein: CAGSMYYRGSNQPQHF. The CDR3 nucleotides are TGTGCCGGCAGTATGTACTACCGCGGGAGCAATCAGCCCCAGCATTTT.

This clonotype was observed a few times. V and J are TRBV20-1 and TRBJ1-6; no clear D. Per the germline V gene, CDR1 is DFQATT and CDR2 is SNEGSKA (reference sequence). CDR3 length: 13 residues. V was trimmed by 0 bases and J by 7 bases, leaving 7 bases between them. The CDR3 DNA is TGCAGTGCTAGAGATCGACGGAATTCACCCCTCCACTTT. It is translated as CSARDRRNSPLHF.

This clonotype occurred many times. The V and J genes are TRBV28 and TRBJ2-3; D not resolved. Trimming took off 2 bases at V and 2 bases at J, with 5 bases between the two ends. There are 13 residues in the CDR3. The V gene's germline CDR1 is MDHEN and CDR2 SYDVKM. The CDR3 nucleotides are TGTGCCAGCAGTTTACCAGCCACAGATACGCAGTATTTT. The encoded protein is CASSLPATDTQYF.

This clonotype was seen many times. The chain combines TRBV18 with TRBJ2-7; D possibly corresponds to TRBD2 (6 bases). The CDR3 totals 16 residues. V was pared by 2 bases and J by 0 bases, with 14 bases between. Germline lookup yields CDR1 KGHSH and CDR2 LQKENI. In nucleotides, the CDR3 is TGTGCCAGCTCACCATCAAGGAGGGGATTCTCCTACGAGCAGTACTTC. Its translation is CASSPSRRGFSYEQYF. The full variable domain, with the rest looked up from reference TRBV18 and TRBJ2-7, is NAGVMQNPRHLVRRRGQEARLRCSPMKGHSHVYWYRQLPEEGLKFMVYLQKENIIDESGMPKERFSAEFPKEGPSILRIQQVVRGDSAAYFCASSPSRRGFSYEQYFGPGTRLTVT.